This TCR beta chain was observed in a study of blood T cell repertoires in COVID-19. In germline, CDR1 is SGHTA, CDR2 FQGTGA. The V end was cut by 0 bases, the J end by 9 bases, with 11 bases between. The CDR3 is 13 amino acids. Authors' processing steps: Reference gene primer amplification in the assay estimated nucleated cell counts. Repertoires were generated with immunoSEQ multiplex PCR, while TCRdb's copy carries only in-frame clones and drops some. V and J calls and clone size are given by that table; D and trimming were obtained from the DNA. This repertoire shows more than 130,000 clones, about 87% found once; its top ten account for 3.5% to 4.5%.

The specimen was peripheral blood. The chain has TRBV7-3 and TRBJ1-1, with D possibly matching TRBD1 (6 bases). The receptor was isolated from a woman aged 40 to 50 with acute or convalescent COVID-19. CDR3 sequence: CASSLTGGLQAFF. The CDR3 region has the DNA TGTGCCAGCAGCTTAACCGGGGGGCTGCAAGCTTTCTTT.